These 2 T cell receptor beta chains came from one sample sequenced in a study of post-analysis software for immune sequencing data (dated by TCRdb to between 2014 and 2016). The full study reports these points: Significantly higher frequencies in patients than in controls were found for about 5 TRBV segments, including TRBV5-6, TRBV5-1 and TRBV20-1.

Their antigen targets remain unknown. The library was made by PCR. The reads were generated on an Illumina HiSeq 2500. To reduce PCR and sequencing biases, unique molecular identifiers were built into the TCR beta cDNA libraries. TCRdb trimmed public reads at Q25 via fastp, called clones via MiXCR and kept in-frame beta chains. Every entry covers one CDR3 protein and lists the most common genes and DNA from its rows. This sample lists hundreds of thousands of distinct CDR3 sequences; roughly 29% were detected once. Clones ranked in the top ten supply approximately 0.55% of the sample. Sequencing was carried out using blood. The receptors originated from a girl aged 10 to 17 with multiple sclerosis.

The V and J genes are TRBV3-1 and TRBJ2-1; 11 bases are shared with TRBD2. CDR1 and CDR2 (germline): LGHDT, YNNKEL (reference sequence). The V and J ends lost 1 base and 1 base, in that order; junction bases with no gene match: 3. This CDR3 contains 17 residues. CDR3 amino acids: CASSQGIAGGSYNEQFF. The CDR3 DNA follows: TGTGCCAGCAGCCAAGGGATAGCGGGAGGGTCCTACAATGAGCAGTTCTTC.

The table lists this clonotype with a few counts. The chain uses TRBV27 and TRBJ2-3, with 12 positions matching TRBD2. V lost 6 bases to trimming and J lost 0 bases; unmatched junction nucleotides: 13. The CDR3 runs 19 residues. Germline V gives CDR1 MNHEY, CDR2 SMNVEV (reference sequence). The CDR3 DNA sequence: TGTGCCAGCAGCTTGATGCGGCTAGCGGGGGGGCTTAGCACAGATACGCAGTATTTT. It specifies CASSLMRLAGGLSTDTQYF.